This T cell receptor beta chain was identified during a study of tumor and adjacent non-tumor tissue in lung cancer. Study context: There were about 12 adenocarcinoma, a couple of squamous cell carcinoma and 1 small cell lung cancer cases.

The CDR3 contains 15 residues. Per the germline V gene, CDR1 is SGHRS and CDR2 is YFSETQ. Germline trimming cut 7 bases from V and 4 bases from J; bases unmatched to any gene: 12. This sample's RNA came from whole unsorted tissue. This clonotype was found many times. Its cognate antigen is unknown. A modified ARM-PCR protocol with three rounds of nested PCR amplified TCRbeta. One entry per CDR3 protein, called by TCRdb with MiXCR from the multiplex PCR reads. This table holds approximately 75,000 distinct CDR3 sequences, 60% to 80% found once. Study outcomes and limitations: Shorter survival was associated with higher TCR diversity in tumors. Compared with tumor, normal lung showed significantly lower TCR diversity.

Material for sequencing was lung tumor tissue. The clonotype originates from a woman aged 45-65 years with non-small cell lung cancer. The chain recombines TRBV5-1 with TRBJ2-5; 8 nucleotides match TRBD1. CDR3 nucleotides: TGCGCCAGCGGTCGGACAGGGTCATTCGGAGAGACCCAGTACTTC. Residues: CASGRTGSFGETQYF. The variable domain in full, completed from reference TRBV5-1 and TRBJ2-5, reads KAGVTQTPRYLIKTRGQQVTLSCSPISGHRSVSWYQQTPGQGLQFLFEYFSETQRNKGNFPGRFSGRQFSNSRSEMNVSTLELGDSALYLCASGRTGSFGETQYFGPGTRLLVL.